This T cell receptor beta chain originates from a study of blood T cell repertoires in COVID-19. The overall study: From T cells, B-cell-depleted T cells, or PBMCs came the material, which was cDNA or gDNA.

The CDR3 runs to 16 residues. V lost 11 bases, J lost 2 bases, and 23 bases lay in between. The germline CDR1 and CDR2 sequences are ENHRY and SYGVKD. Original data processing: It was from reference gene primer amplification that nucleated cell counts were estimated. Measured with immunoSEQ multiplex PCR; TCRdb has only the in-frame clones, and not every one. The DNA was the basis for D and trimming; V, J and clone size are from that table. The table lists about 380,000 clones, about 88% of them singletons. The clonotype was recovered from a woman under 30 who had recovered from COVID-19. The rearrangement joins TRBV10-3 to TRBJ2-3; D is possibly TRBD1 (5 bases). Sequencing was performed on PBMCs or T cells enriched from blood (not recorded which). The CDR3 sequence is CAANPRGTTATDTQYF. The DNA for the CDR3 is TGTGCCGCAAACCCTAGGGGCACGACGGCCACAGATACGCAGTATTTT.